This T cell receptor beta chain was retrieved from a study of blood T cell repertoires in COVID-19. Across the study: Sources were T cells, B-cell-depleted T cells, or PBMCs; the material itself was cDNA or gDNA.

Residents of over 20 US areas, aged about 18 to 89 years, made up the participants. Each participant's cohort was designated according to participant-reported clinical history. Original analysis: Estimation of nucleated cell counts relied on the amplification of reference gene primers. Method: immunoSEQ multiplex PCR; TCRdb's copy keeps in-frame clones and lacks some. V, J and clone size reflect that table, while D and trimming were determined from the DNA. The table includes 200,000 to 250,000 clones, 82% detected once. Trimming removed 3 bases from V and 6 bases from J, with 14 bases in between. Germline loops: CDR1 LNHDA, CDR2 SQIVND (reference sequence). This CDR3 is built from 14 residues.

Sequencing was carried out using PBMCs or T cells enriched from blood (not recorded which). The chain joins TRBV19 to TRBJ1-2; D is unresolved. The source is a woman aged 55-69 years who had recovered from COVID-19. For the CDR3, the DNA is TGTGCCAGTAGTATCGACCGGTCGGGTAATGGCTACACCTTC. This sequence encodes CASSIDRSGNGYTF.